These 9 T cell receptor beta chains were sequenced from one sample in a study of T cell changes during pregnancy in multiple sclerosis. The method was immunoSEQ multiplex PCR; TCRdb's version includes in-frame clones alone and lacks a portion of them. Counted here are 39,000 or so clones, 90% occurring once; the ten biggest clones make up about a tenth. Sample: CD8+ T cells from peripheral blood mononuclear cells, taken in the first trimester of pregnancy. These receptors were taken from a female donor with multiple sclerosis, enrolled in a pregnancy study.

V is TRBV30 and J is TRBJ2-5, with a weak D call TRBD2 (6 bases). The V end lost 3 bases, the J end lost 5 bases, and 16 bases lay between the germline ends. Germline V lookup: CDR1 GTSNPN, CDR2 SVGIG (reference sequence). The CDR3 runs to 14 residues. The CDR3 region has the DNA TGTGCCTGGAGCCAGACGGCGGGGCGGGAGACCCAGTACTTC. This translates into CAWSQTAGRETQYF.

CDR3 in DNA: TGTGCCAGCAGGTACGGGGACATACTCAATCAGCCCCAGCATTTT. This translates into CASRYGDILNQPQHF. The chain couples TRBV6-6 to TRBJ1-5, with D possibly being TRBD1 (6 bases). Germline assignment: CDR1 MNHNY and CDR2 SVGAGI (reference sequence). The CDR3 loop spans 15 amino acids. V was clipped by 6 bases and J by 3 bases, with 15 bases between them.

This chain joins TRBV19 and TRBJ2-5; 8 bases agree with TRBD1. The CDR3 is made up of 15 amino acids. J was trimmed by 1 base and V by 3 bases; bases with no gene match: 4. The germline V gene has CDR1 LNHDA and CDR2 SQIVND (reference sequence). The CDR3 region is CASSMNQGAQETQYF. CDR3 sequence (DNA): TGTGCCAGTAGTATGAATCAGGGGGCCCAAGAGACCCAGTACTTC.

This rearrangement joins TRBV9 to TRBJ2-3, with D possibly matching TRBD1 (6 bases). Germline assignment: CDR1 SGDLS and CDR2 YYNGEE. The V and J ends lost 5 bases and 2 bases respectively, with 12 bases between them. This CDR3 has 14 amino acids. In DNA form, the CDR3 reads TGTGCCAGCAGTCAGGGGCGTTTCACAGATACGCAGTATTTT. Translating gives CASSQGRFTDTQYF.

This chain uses TRBV6-1 with TRBJ2-3; D is unclear. V lost 2 bases, J lost 2 bases, and 17 bases lay in between. This CDR3 has 17 amino acids. The V gene's germline CDR1 is MNHNS and CDR2 SASEGT. CDR3 coding DNA: TGTGCCAGCAGTGAAAGGTACAGAACAGAGATCACAGATACGCAGTATTTT. Protein product: CASSERYRTEITDTQYF.

The chain carries TRBV7-9 and TRBJ1-2, with TRBD1 identical over 8 bases. V lost 5 bases, J lost 7 bases, and 9 bases stayed unmatched. The CDR3 runs 14 residues. The germline V gene has CDR1 SEHNR and CDR2 FQNEAQ (reference sequence). The CDR3 loop is CASSPTGTGFGYTF. The CDR3 DNA reads as TGTGCCAGCAGCCCTACCGGGACAGGCTTTGGCTACACCTTC.

This clone was recorded only once. This chain uses TRBV19 with TRBJ1-5; D is perhaps TRBD1 (6 bases). The CDR3 has 17 residues. V was trimmed by 6 bases and J by 2 bases, leaving 20 bases between them. CDR1 LNHDA and CDR2 SQIVND come from the germline V gene (reference sequence). The CDR3: CASSQHPGVGGNQPQHF. The CDR3 DNA is TGTGCCAGTAGCCAACACCCAGGGGTGGGGGGCAATCAGCCCCAGCATTTT.

The rearrangement links TRBV19 to TRBJ1-2; tentative D call: TRBD1 (5 bases). Germline V CDR1 and CDR2: LNHDA, SQIVND (reference sequence). The CDR3 is 16 amino acids. V dropped 5 bases and J dropped 7 bases, with 23 bases sitting between them. The CDR3 DNA reads as TGTGCCAGTAGTCCGATGGGGGGTACGATCTCGTTTGGCTACACCTTC. It codes for CASSPMGGTISFGYTF.

The chain recombines TRBV4-2 with TRBJ2-3; the match to TRBD2 covers 9 bases. CDR1 and CDR2 (germline): LGHNA, YNFKEQ. The CDR3 totals 18 residues. Losses at the gene ends were 1 base for V and 2 bases for J; bases not matched to a gene: 10. The DNA of the CDR3 is TGTGCCAGCAGCCAAGGGGGGACTAGCACAAGTCACACAGATACGCAGTATTTT. Encoded protein: CASSQGGTSTSHTDTQYF.